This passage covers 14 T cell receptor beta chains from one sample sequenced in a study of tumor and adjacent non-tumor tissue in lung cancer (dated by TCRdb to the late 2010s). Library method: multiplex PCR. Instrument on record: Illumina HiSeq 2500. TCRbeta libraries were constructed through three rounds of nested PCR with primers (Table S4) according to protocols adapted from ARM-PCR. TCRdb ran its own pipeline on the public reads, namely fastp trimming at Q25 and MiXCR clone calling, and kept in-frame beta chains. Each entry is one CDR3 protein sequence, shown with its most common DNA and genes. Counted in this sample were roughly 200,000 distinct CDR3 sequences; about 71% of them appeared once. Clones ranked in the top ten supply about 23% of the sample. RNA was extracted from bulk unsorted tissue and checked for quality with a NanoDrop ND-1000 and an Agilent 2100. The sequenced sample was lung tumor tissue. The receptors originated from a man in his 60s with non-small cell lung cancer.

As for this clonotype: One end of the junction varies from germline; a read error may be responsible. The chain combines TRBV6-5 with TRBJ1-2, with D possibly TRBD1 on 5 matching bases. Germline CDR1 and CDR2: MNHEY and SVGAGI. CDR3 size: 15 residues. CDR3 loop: CASSYSPRDVYDYTF. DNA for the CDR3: TGTGCCAGCAGTTACTCGCCCAGGGACGTCTATGACTACACCTTC.

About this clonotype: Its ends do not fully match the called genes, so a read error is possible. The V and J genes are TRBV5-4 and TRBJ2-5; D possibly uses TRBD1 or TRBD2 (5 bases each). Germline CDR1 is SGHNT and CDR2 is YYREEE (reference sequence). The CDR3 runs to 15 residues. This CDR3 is CSSSLGVHGEETQYF. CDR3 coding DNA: TGCTCCAGCAGCTTGGGGGTCCACGGGGAAGAGACCCAGTACTTC. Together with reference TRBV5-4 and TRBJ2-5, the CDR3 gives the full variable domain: ETGVTQSPTHLIKTRGQQVTLRCSSQSGHNTVSWYQQALGQGPQFIFQYYREEENGRGNFPPRFSGLQFPNYSSELNVNALELDDSALYLCSSSLGVHGEETQYFGPGTRLLVL.

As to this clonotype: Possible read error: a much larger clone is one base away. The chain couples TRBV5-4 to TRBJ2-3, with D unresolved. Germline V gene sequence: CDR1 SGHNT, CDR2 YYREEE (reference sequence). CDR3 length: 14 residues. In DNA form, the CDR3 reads TGTGCCAGCAGCTTTGAGAGTGGCACAGATATGCAGTATTTT. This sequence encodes CASSFESGTDMQYF.

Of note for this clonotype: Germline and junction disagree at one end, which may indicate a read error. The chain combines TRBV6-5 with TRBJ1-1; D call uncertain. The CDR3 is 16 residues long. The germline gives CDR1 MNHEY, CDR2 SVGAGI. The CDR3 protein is CASGYSNWIMNTEAFF. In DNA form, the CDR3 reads TGTGCCAGCGGTTACTCGAATTGGATTATGAACACTGAAGCTTTCTTT.

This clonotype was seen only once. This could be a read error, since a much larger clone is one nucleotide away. The CDR3 reads CASSMAGVGSYEQYF. CDR3 in DNA: TGTGCCAGCAGCATGGCCGGGGTTGGATCCTACGAGCAGTACTTC. The chain has TRBV5-4 and TRBJ2-7; a possible D gene is TRBD2 (5 bases). The CDR3 sequence is 15 residues long. Per germline, CDR1 SGHNT and CDR2 YYREEE (reference sequence). V lost 4 bases and J 1 base, leaving 15 bases between the germline ends.

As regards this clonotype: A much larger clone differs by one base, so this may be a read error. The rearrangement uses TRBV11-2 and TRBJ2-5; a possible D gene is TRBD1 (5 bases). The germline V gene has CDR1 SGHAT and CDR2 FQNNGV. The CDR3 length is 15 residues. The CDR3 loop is CASSLDGHYTETQCF. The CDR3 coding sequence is TGTGCCAGCAGCCTAGACGGACATTACACAGAGACCCAGTGCTTC.

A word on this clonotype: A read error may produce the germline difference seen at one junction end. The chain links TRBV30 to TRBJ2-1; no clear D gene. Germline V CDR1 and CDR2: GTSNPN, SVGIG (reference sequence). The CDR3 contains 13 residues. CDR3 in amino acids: CVWSVLNWDEQFF. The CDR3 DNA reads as TGTGTCTGGAGTGTTTTAAACTGGGATGAGCAGTTCTTC.

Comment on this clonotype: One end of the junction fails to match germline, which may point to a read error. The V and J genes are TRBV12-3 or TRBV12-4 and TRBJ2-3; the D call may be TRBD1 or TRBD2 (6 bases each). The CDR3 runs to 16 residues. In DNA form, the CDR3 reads TGTGCCAGTAGCTACTTATCGGGGGCTAGCACAAATACGCAGTATTTT. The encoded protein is CASSYLSGASTNTQYF.

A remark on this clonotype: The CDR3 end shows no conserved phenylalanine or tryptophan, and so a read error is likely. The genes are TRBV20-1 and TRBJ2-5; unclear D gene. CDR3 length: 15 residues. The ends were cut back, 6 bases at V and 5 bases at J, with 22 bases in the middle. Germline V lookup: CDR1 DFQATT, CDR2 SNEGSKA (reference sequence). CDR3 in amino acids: CSARTGFQEWETQYS. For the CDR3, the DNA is TGCAGTGCCCGTACGGGCTTCCAAGAGTGGGAGACCCAGTACTCC.

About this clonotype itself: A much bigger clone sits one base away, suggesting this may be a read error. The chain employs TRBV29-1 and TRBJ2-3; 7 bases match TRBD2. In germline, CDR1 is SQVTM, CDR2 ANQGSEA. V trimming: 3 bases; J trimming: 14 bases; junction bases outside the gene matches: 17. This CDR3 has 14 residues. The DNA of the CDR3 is TGCAGCGTTGAGCGGGAGTCTGTGGGTGGGGCGCGGTATTTT. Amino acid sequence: CSVERESVGGARYF.

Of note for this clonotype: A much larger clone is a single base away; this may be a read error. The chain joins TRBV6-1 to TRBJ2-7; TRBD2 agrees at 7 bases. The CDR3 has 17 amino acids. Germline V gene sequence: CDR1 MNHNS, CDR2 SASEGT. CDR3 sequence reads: CVSSEARGGANSYEQYF. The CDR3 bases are TGTGTCAGCAGTGAAGCTAGGGGAGGGGCGAACTCCTACGAGCAGTACTTC.

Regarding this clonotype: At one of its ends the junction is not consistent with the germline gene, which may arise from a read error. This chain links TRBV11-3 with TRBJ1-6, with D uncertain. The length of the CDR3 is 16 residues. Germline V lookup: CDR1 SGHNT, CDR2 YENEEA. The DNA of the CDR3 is TGTGCCAGCAGCTTAGAAAGAGGCGCCTATAATTCACCCCTCCTCTTT. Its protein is CASSLERGAYNSPLLF.

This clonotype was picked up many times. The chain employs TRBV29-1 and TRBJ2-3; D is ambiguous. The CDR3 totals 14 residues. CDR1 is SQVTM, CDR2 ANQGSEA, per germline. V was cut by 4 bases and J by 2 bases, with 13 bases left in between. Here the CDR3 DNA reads TGCAGCGTTGGTGGAATGACCAACACAGATACGCAGTATTTT. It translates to CSVGGMTNTDTQYF.

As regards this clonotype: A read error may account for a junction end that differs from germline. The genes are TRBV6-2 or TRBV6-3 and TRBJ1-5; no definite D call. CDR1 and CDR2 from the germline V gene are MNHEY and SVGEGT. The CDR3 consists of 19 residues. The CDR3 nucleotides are TGTACCAGCAGTCGGATGTTGGGGAGAATCGGCCCGGTCGGTCAGCCCCAGCATTTT. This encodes CTSSRMLGRIGPVGQPQHF.